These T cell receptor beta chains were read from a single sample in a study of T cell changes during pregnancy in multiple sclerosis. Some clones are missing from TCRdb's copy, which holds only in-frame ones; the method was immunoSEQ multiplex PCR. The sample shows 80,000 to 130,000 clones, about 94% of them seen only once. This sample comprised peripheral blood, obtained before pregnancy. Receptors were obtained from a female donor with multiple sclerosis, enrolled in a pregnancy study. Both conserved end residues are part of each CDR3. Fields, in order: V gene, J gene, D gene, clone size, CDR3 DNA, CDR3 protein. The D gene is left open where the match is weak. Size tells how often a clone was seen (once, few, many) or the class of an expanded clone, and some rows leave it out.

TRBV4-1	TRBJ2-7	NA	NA	TGCGCCAGCAGCCTCACCTCGGTGCTAGACGAGCAGTACTTC	CASSLTSVLDEQYF
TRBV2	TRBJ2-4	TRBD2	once	TGTGCCAGCAAACTAGCGGGAAGCAACATTCAGTACTTC	CASKLAGSNIQYF
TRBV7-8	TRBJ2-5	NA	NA	TGTGCCAGCAGCTTAGGCCTGAGGAGCGGACAAGAGACCCAGTACTTC	CASSLGLRSGQETQYF
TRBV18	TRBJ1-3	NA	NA	TGTGCCAGCTCACCACAGCGGGTAGTCTCTGGAAACACCATATATTTT	CASSPQRVVSGNTIYF
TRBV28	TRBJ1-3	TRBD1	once	TGTGCCAGCAGTACGACAGGGGGCGTTTCAGGAAACACCATATATTTT	CASSTTGGVSGNTIYF
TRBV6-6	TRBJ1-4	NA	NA	TGTGCCAGCAGTACTGGGGGGTGGACTGAAAAACTGTTTTTT	CASSTGGWTEKLFF
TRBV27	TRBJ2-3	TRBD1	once	TGTGCCAGCAGTCCCAGGACAGGGGGGATAACCCTCACAGATACGCAGTATTTT	CASSPRTGGITLTDTQYF
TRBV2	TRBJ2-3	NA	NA	TGTGCCAGCAGTCGGAGTTGGGCAGATACGCAGTATTTT	CASSRSWADTQYF
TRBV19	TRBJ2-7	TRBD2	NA	TGTGCCAGTAGTATTCAGGGTGCGGGAGGATTCTCCTACGAGCAGTACTTC	CASSIQGAGGFSYEQYF
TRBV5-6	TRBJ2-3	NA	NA	TGTGCCAGCAGTAGCTCCATAGGTACGCAGTATTTT	CASSSSIGTQYF
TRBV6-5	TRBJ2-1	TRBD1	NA	TGTGCCAGCAGCCTCGGACAGGGGGGGCTAGATGAGCAGTTCTTC	CASSLGQGGLDEQFF
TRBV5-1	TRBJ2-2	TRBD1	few	TGCGCCAGCAGGACCAGACAGGGCACCGGGGAGCTGTTTTTT	CASRTRQGTGELFF
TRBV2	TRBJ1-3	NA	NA	TGTGCCAGCCGGGTTACGGACAGTGTAGGAAACACCATATATTTT	CASRVTDSVGNTIYF
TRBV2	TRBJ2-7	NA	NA	TGTGCCAGCAGTGAAATTCCAACCTACGAGCAGTACTTC	CASSEIPTYEQYF
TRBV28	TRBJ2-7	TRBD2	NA	TGTGCCAGCAGTTTATTTACGGGGGGTTTGGACTTC	CASSLFTGGLDF
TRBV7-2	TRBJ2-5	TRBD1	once	TGTGCCAGCAACGACCCGGGACAGTTGACGAAGACCCAGTACTTC	CASNDPGQLTKTQYF
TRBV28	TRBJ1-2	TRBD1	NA	TGTGCCAGCAGTGGACAGGGGAGCTATGGCTACACCTTC	CASSGQGSYGYTF
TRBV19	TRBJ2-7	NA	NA	TGTGCCAGTATTGGGCCCGAGCGGGAGCAGTACTTC	CASIGPEREQYF
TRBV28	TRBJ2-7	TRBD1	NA	TGTGCCAGCAGTTCCTCCCTAGGACAGGTTCCCTACGAGCAGTACTTC	CASSSSLGQVPYEQYF
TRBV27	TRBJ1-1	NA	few	TGTGCCAGCAGTCGGGCTCAGGGCGGTGAAGCTTTCTTT	CASSRAQGGEAFF
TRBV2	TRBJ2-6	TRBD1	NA	TGTGCCAGCAGTCCCTTTGGACAGGCTGGGGCCAACGTCCTGACTTTC	CASSPFGQAGANVLTF
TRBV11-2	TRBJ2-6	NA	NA	TGTGCCAGCAGCTTAGGGACCAGGGCTGGGGCCAACGTCCTGACTTTC	CASSLGTRAGANVLTF
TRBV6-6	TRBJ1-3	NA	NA	TGTGCCACCCAGACCAGGGATGGAGGAAACACCATATATTTT	CATQTRDGGNTIYF
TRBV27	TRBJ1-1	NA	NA	TGTGCCAGCAGTCCCTCAGGGTGGACTGAAGCTTTCTTT	CASSPSGWTEAFF
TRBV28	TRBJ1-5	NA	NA	TGTGCCAGCAGTTTTCAAGGGGGGGCGGGTCAGCCCCAGCATTTT	CASSFQGGAGQPQHF
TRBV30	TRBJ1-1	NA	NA	TGTGCCTGGAGTGTTTCCCCTGCAGGGCTCACTGAAGCTTTCTTT	CAWSVSPAGLTEAFF
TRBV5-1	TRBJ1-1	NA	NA	TGCGCCAGCAGCTTGGGGGCGGGCACTGAAGCTTTCTTT	CASSLGAGTEAFF
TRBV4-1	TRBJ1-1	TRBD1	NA	TGCGCCAGCAGCCAGACACAGGGGGCGAACACTGAAGCTTTCTTT	CASSQTQGANTEAFF
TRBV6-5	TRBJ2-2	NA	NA	TGTGCCAGGACCACGGGGGTCACCGGGGAGCTGTTTTTT	CARTTGVTGELFF
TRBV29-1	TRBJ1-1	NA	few	TGCAGCTCCCTGAGGTCTTCTGAAGCTTTCTTT	CSSLRSSEAFF
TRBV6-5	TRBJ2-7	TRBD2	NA	TGTGCCAGCAGCAGTCTAGCGGGGATCTCCTACGAGCAGTACTTC	CASSSLAGISYEQYF
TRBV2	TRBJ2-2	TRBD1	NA	TGTGCCAGCACCGCGGACAGGGCCCCCGGGGAGCTGTTTTTT	CASTADRAPGELFF
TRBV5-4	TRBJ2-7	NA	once	TGTGCCAGCAGCTTGCCGGGAATCTACGAGCAGTACTTC	CASSLPGIYEQYF
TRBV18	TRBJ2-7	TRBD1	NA	TGTGCCAGCTCACACCTTGGACAGGGGAGGACCTACGAGCAGTACTTC	CASSHLGQGRTYEQYF
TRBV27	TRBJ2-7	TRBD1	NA	TGTGCCAGCAGTTTATTGACCGGGACAGGGGCACCCTACGAGCAGTACTTC	CASSLLTGTGAPYEQYF
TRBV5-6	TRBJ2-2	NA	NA	TGTGCCAGCAGCTCGGCGGTCCGTCTAGCTAACACCGGGGAGCTGTTTTTT	CASSSAVRLANTGELFF
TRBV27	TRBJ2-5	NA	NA	TGTGCCAGCAGAAAGGGGCGGGAGACCCAGTACTTC	CASRKGRETQYF
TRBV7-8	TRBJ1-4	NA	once	TGTGCCAGCAGCTTATTCGGCAGGGCGAATGAAAAACTGTTTTTT	CASSLFGRANEKLFF
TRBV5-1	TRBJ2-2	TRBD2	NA	TGCGCCAGCAGCGCAACAGCGGGAGATCCGAACACCGGGGAGCTGTTTTTT	CASSATAGDPNTGELFF
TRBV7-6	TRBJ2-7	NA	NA	TGTGCCAGCAGCCTACAGGGAGACGAGCAGTACTTC	CASSLQGDEQYF
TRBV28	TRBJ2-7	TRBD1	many	TGTGCCAGCAGCATCGACAGGGGTAACTACGAGCAGTACTTC	CASSIDRGNYEQYF
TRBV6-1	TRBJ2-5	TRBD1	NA	TGTGCCAGCAGAAACACTCCCGGGACAGCAGAGACCCAGTACTTC	CASRNTPGTAETQYF
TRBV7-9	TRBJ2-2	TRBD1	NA	TGTGCCATCACAGAAACAGGGGCGAACACCGGGGAGCTGTTTTTT	CAITETGANTGELFF
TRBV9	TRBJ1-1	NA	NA	TGTGCCAGCAGCGTAGGAGGCACCATGAACACTGAAGCTTTCTTT	CASSVGGTMNTEAFF
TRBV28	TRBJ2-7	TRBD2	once	TGTGCCAGCAGTTCTACCGGGACTAGCGCAACCTACGAGCAGTACTTC	CASSSTGTSATYEQYF
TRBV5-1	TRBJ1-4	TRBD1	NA	TGCGCCAGCAGCTTGCAGGGGGGAGGTAATGAAAAACTGTTTTTT	CASSLQGGGNEKLFF
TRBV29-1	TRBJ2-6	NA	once	TGCAGCGTTATTCCGCGATCTGGGGCCAACGTCCTGACTTTC	CSVIPRSGANVLTF
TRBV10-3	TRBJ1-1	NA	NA	TGTGCCACCGGGGTGGGGAACACTGAAGCTTTCTTT	CATGVGNTEAFF
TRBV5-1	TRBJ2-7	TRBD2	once	TGCGCCAGCACCGTGGGAGGGACGGACTCCTACGAGCAGTACTTC	CASTVGGTDSYEQYF
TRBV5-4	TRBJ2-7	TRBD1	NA	TGTGCCAGCAGACCTGACAGGGGCTGGCTCTACGAGCAGTACTTC	CASRPDRGWLYEQYF
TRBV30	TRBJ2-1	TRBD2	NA	TGTGCCTGGAGTGTAGGTAGCGGGTCCTACAATGAGCAGTTCTTC	CAWSVGSGSYNEQFF
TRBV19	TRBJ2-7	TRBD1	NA	TGTGCCAGTAGTACCGGGACAGGGAGCTACGAGCAGTACTTC	CASSTGTGSYEQYF
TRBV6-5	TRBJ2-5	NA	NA	TGTGCCAGCAGTTATTCCGGGGGGACCCAGTACTTC	CASSYSGGTQYF
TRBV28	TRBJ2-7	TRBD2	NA	TGTGCCAGCAGTACTAGCGGACTATACGAGCAGTACTTC	CASSTSGLYEQYF
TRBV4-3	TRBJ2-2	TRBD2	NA	TGCGCCAGCAGCCAAGATCCAGCGGGAGGGAACACCGGGGAGCTGTTTTTT	CASSQDPAGGNTGELFF
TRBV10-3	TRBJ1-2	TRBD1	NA	TGTGCCTCAGGACAGGGAGGGCCTAACTATGGCTACACCTTC	CASGQGGPNYGYTF
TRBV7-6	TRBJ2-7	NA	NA	TGTGCCAGCAGCCCAGGACTGGGCGAGCAGTACTTC	CASSPGLGEQYF
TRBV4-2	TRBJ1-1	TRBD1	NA	TGTGCCAGCAGCAAACCGACAGGGAGACCTGAAGCTTTCTTT	CASSKPTGRPEAFF
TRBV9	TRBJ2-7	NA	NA	TGTGCCAGCAGCGTAGATCCAGGGGAAACCTACGAGCAGTACTTC	CASSVDPGETYEQYF
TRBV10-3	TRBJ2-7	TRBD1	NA	TGTGCCACAGAGACAGGGGGTGGGTACGAGCAGTACTTC	CATETGGGYEQYF